The next 29 T cell receptor beta chains were all read from a single sample in a study of graft-versus-host responses after intestinal transplantation. These receptors have no identified antigens. TCRdb keeps only in-frame clones here, not all; method: immunoSEQ multiplex PCR. This table holds more than 25,000 clones, about 81% found once. The sample consisted of unstimulated CD4+ T cells sorted from spleen or lymph node cells, taken before intestinal transplant. Receptors were obtained from a human donor who received an intestinal transplant.

The chain has TRBV7-3 and TRBJ2-1; D possibly corresponds to TRBD1 (6 bases). Per the germline V gene, CDR1 is SGHTA and CDR2 is FQGTGA. This CDR3 is built from 13 residues. V dropped 1 base and J dropped 5 bases, with 6 bases sitting between them. The CDR3 sequence is CASSLNRDNEQFF. The CDR3 bases are TGTGCCAGCAGCTTAAACAGGGACAATGAGCAGTTCTTC.

The chain carries TRBV7-8 and TRBJ2-7; 7 nucleotides line up with TRBD1. Germline V gene sequence: CDR1 SGHVS, CDR2 FQNEAQ. The trim removed 4 bases at V and 4 bases at J, leaving 13 bases unmatched. The CDR3 is 16 residues long. This CDR3 is CASSSHRGPYGYEQYF. In nucleotides, the CDR3 is TGTGCCAGCAGCTCCCACAGGGGTCCCTACGGGTACGAGCAGTACTTC.

The chain combines TRBV5-1 with TRBJ2-3; 9 nucleotides agree with TRBD1. The CDR3 is 16 residues long. Germline CDR1 and CDR2: SGHRS and YFSETQ. The junction had 3 bases not matched to a gene; V was cut back by 0 bases and J by 1 base. The DNA for the CDR3 is TGCGCCAGCAGCTTGGGCCGGGACAGGGGCACAGATACGCAGTATTTT. This gives the protein CASSLGRDRGTDTQYF.

The chain recombines TRBV27 with TRBJ1-5; D possibly corresponds to TRBD1 (5 bases). Germline V gene sequence: CDR1 MNHEY, CDR2 SMNVEV (reference sequence). V lost 7 bases and J 0 bases, leaving 16 bases between the germline ends. The CDR3 is 16 amino acids. The CDR3 DNA sequence: TGTGCCAGCACTTCCGCCAAAGGGGATAGCAATCAGCCCCAGCATTTT. This codes for CASTSAKGDSNQPQHF.

The chain joins TRBV5-1 to TRBJ2-7; the match to TRBD1 covers 8 bases. In germline, CDR1 is SGHRS, CDR2 YFSETQ. This CDR3 spans 13 amino acids. Trimming cost V 0 bases and J 5 bases; bases outside gene matches: 1. In DNA form, the CDR3 reads TGCGCCAGCAGCTTGGGACAGGGGAACGAGCAGTACTTC. Translation gives CASSLGQGNEQYF.

The V call is TRBV5-4, the J call TRBJ1-2; no clear D. Trimming left V 3 bases short and J 4 bases short, with 13 bases between. The germline V gene has CDR1 SGHNT and CDR2 YYREEE (reference sequence). The CDR3 sequence is 14 residues long. This CDR3 is CASSSTAGGYGYTF. The CDR3 DNA reads TGTGCCAGCAGCTCTACCGCGGGAGGCTATGGCTACACCTTC.

The V and J genes are TRBV5-5 and TRBJ2-7; D perhaps matches TRBD1 (6 bases). The V end lost 5 bases, the J end lost 3 bases, and 21 bases lay between the germline ends. The CDR3 totals 16 residues. Germline CDR1 reads SGHKS; CDR2 reads YYEKEE (reference sequence). CDR3 sequence: CASRYDLTGIYYEQYF. The CDR3 nucleotides are TGTGCCAGCAGGTACGATCTAACAGGGATTTACTACGAGCAGTACTTC.

V and J are TRBV19 and TRBJ2-7; D is uncertain. The CDR3 loop spans 13 amino acids. Germline V gene lookup returns CDR1 LNHDA and CDR2 SQIVND (reference sequence). Trimming left V 3 bases short and J 3 bases short, with 9 bases between. CDR3 loop: CASSMGRDYEQYF. The CDR3 nucleotides are TGTGCCAGTAGTATGGGCCGAGACTACGAGCAGTACTTC.

This clone has only one observation. The J gene is TRBJ1-5, the V gene TRBV6-1; 8 bases line up with TRBD1. CDR1 and CDR2 from the germline V gene are MNHNS and SASEGT. The CDR3 has 13 residues. The V and J ends lost 6 bases and 7 bases, in that order; junction bases with no gene match: 5. This CDR3 reads CASRPTGEQPQHF. In DNA form, the CDR3 reads TGTGCCAGCAGGCCGACAGGGGAACAGCCCCAGCATTTT.

The rearrangement links TRBV2 to TRBJ2-3, with 7 bases matching TRBD2. Per germline, CDR1 SNHLY and CDR2 FYNNEI. This CDR3 comprises 14 residues. V shed 4 bases, J shed 1 base, and the junction held 2 bases outside the gene matches. CDR3 coding DNA: TGTGCCAGCAGTGTGAGCGGGGGCACAGATACGCAGTATTTT. Its protein product is CASSVSGGTDTQYF.

This rearrangement joins TRBV28 to TRBJ2-7; no reliable D call. V lost 3 bases and J 2 bases, leaving 5 bases between the germline ends. This CDR3 has 12 residues. Germline values: CDR1 MDHEN, CDR2 SYDVKM. CDR3 sequence (DNA): TGTGCCAGCAGTTTGGTTGCCTACGAGCAGTACTTC. Translated: CASSLVAYEQYF.

J is TRBJ2-7 and V is TRBV20-1, with D perhaps TRBD2 (5 bases). This CDR3 is built from 11 residues. Germline lookup yields CDR1 DFQATT and CDR2 SNEGSKA (reference sequence). V was cut by 6 bases and J by 5 bases, with 11 bases left in between. The CDR3 DNA sequence: TGCAGTGCCGGGGAAAGGCACGAGCAGTACTTC. Residues: CSAGERHEQYF.

The chain uses TRBV5-1 and TRBJ1-6; D not resolved. V was cut by 5 bases and J by 8 bases, with 8 bases left in between. This CDR3 has 12 amino acids. The germline CDR1 and CDR2 sequences are SGHRS and YFSETQ. CDR3 amino acids: CASRSVYSPLHF. DNA of the CDR3: TGCGCCAGCAGATCAGTTTATTCACCCCTCCACTTT.

The chain combines TRBV7-9 with TRBJ1-1; TRBD1 matches 10 bases. J gave up 6 bases and V 3 bases, and 4 bases lay outside the gene matches. CDR1 SEHNR and CDR2 FQNEAQ come from the germline V gene (reference sequence). The CDR3 is 14 residues long. The CDR3 DNA reads as TGTGCCAGCAGCTTTGACAGGGGGCGAGCTGAAGCTTTCTTT. Protein: CASSFDRGRAEAFF.

This chain links TRBV19 with TRBJ1-3, with a tentative D call TRBD1 (5 bases). This CDR3 is 13 amino acids long. Trimming shortened V by 9 bases and J by 7 bases, and 16 bases separated the two germline ends. Germline V gene data show CDR1 as LNHDA and CDR2 as SQIVND (reference sequence). The CDR3 bases are TGTGCCAGCCGACCACCCCAGGGTAACACCATATATTTT. This translates into CASRPPQGNTIYF.

The V call is TRBV6-5, the J call TRBJ2-1; D uncertain. The CDR3 totals 15 residues. Trimming took off 8 bases at V and 6 bases at J, with 20 bases between the two ends. CDR1 MNHEY and CDR2 SVGAGI come from the germline V gene. The CDR3 here is CASVASVGSLNEQFF. CDR3 DNA sequence: TGTGCCAGCGTTGCCTCGGTGGGCAGTCTCAATGAGCAGTTCTTC.

This rearrangement joins TRBV14 to TRBJ2-7; D remains unclear. The CDR3 has 14 amino acids. Germline V lookup: CDR1 SGHDN, CDR2 FVKESK. V lost 3 bases and J 2 bases, leaving 11 bases between the germline ends. The DNA for the CDR3 is TGTGCCAGCAGCCAGTATCTGGGTCCCTACGAGCAGTACTTC. It specifies CASSQYLGPYEQYF.

This clone turned up a few times. The V and J genes are TRBV28 and TRBJ1-3; 7 positions agree with TRBD1. Germline V gives CDR1 MDHEN, CDR2 SYDVKM. V lost 1 base, J lost 0 bases, and 0 bases stayed unmatched. This CDR3 has 15 amino acids. The chain's CDR3 is CASSLSGGSGNTIYF. The CDR3 DNA is TGTGCCAGCAGTTTATCAGGGGGCTCTGGAAACACCATATATTTT.

The chain recombines TRBV29-1 with TRBJ2-5; D is ambiguous. Looked up from germline, CDR1 is SQVTM and CDR2 is ANQGSEA. This CDR3 is 11 amino acids long. V was pared by 3 bases and J by 5 bases, with 7 bases between. CDR3 sequence: CSVEVDETQYF. CDR3 bases: TGCAGCGTTGAGGTCGATGAGACCCAGTACTTC.

The chain has TRBV28 and TRBJ2-2; 8 nucleotides line up with TRBD2. There are 17 residues in the CDR3. J was trimmed by 5 bases and V by 6 bases; bases with no gene match: 14. Germline V gene data show CDR1 as MDHEN and CDR2 as SYDVKM. This chain's CDR3 is CASSPNPAGVGTGELFF. CDR3 DNA sequence: TGTGCCAGCAGCCCCAACCCAGCGGGAGTAGGGACCGGGGAGCTGTTTTTT.

With respect to this clone: The identical CDR3 is also encoded by other nucleotide sequences in the sample. The V and J genes are TRBV10-3 and TRBJ2-2; TRBD1 matches at 9 bases. The CDR3 contains 16 residues. Germline-derived CDR1 and CDR2 are ENHRY and SYGVKD. Unmatched junction bases numbered 8, after V lost 6 bases and J lost 3 bases. CDR3 bases: TGTGCCATCAGCGTACAGGGGGCTCAGGACACCGGGGAGCTGTTTTTT. Residues: CAISVQGAQDTGELFF.

CDR3 residues: CASSLDWTDYTDTQYF. The CDR3 region has the DNA TGTGCCAGCAGCCTTGACTGGACAGACTACACAGATACGCAGTATTTT. V is TRBV11-2 and J is TRBJ2-3, with a weak D call TRBD1 (6 bases). This CDR3 region has 16 residues. V was shortened by 5 bases and J by 2 bases, with 17 bases between the two germline ends. CDR1 and CDR2 (germline): SGHAT, FQNNGV.

This sequence joins TRBV15 and TRBJ2-3, with D perhaps given as TRBD1 or TRBD2 (5 bases each). Germline V CDR1 and CDR2: LNHNV, YYDKDF (reference sequence). The V end lost 3 bases, the J end lost 6 bases, and 7 bases lay between the germline ends. The CDR3 has 12 residues. CDR3 bases: TGTGCCACCAGCAGGGGGGTGGATACGCAGTATTTT. Its translation is CATSRGVDTQYF.

The chain uses TRBV7-2 and TRBJ1-2, with D unclear. The V end lost 2 bases, the J end lost 3 bases, and 13 bases lay between the germline ends. The CDR3 has 15 residues. Germline V gene lookup returns CDR1 SGHTA and CDR2 FQGNSA. CDR3 nucleotides: TGTGCCAGCAGCTTATTGGGCTCACGCTACTATGGCTACACCTTC. Residues: CASSLLGSRYYGYTF. Together with reference TRBV7-2 and TRBJ1-2, the CDR3 gives the full variable domain: GAGVSQSPSNKVTEKGKDVELRCDPISGHTALYWYRQSLGQGLEFLIYFQGNSAPDKSGLPSDRFSAERTGGSVSTLTIQRTQQEDSAVYLCASSLLGSRYYGYTFGSGTRLTVV.

This clone was observed a few times. The V gene is TRBV6-5, the J gene TRBJ2-3; 11 bases map to TRBD2. Unmatched junction bases numbered 10, after V lost 4 bases and J lost 7 bases. The germline CDR1 and CDR2 sequences are MNHEY and SVGAGI. This CDR3 comprises 16 residues. The CDR3 loop is CASSSSGGLGANTQYF. Written as DNA, the CDR3 is TGTGCCAGCAGTTCTAGCGGGGGGCTCGGGGCAAATACGCAGTATTTT.

This rearrangement joins TRBV7-9 to TRBJ2-1, with a possible D match to TRBD2 (7 bases). From germline, CDR1 is SEHNR and CDR2 FQNEAQ (reference sequence). V lost 5 bases and J 2 bases, leaving 13 bases between the germline ends. This CDR3 is built from 15 residues. The CDR3 is CASSRTGGTYNEQFF. The CDR3 coding sequence is TGTGCCAGCAGCCGGACGGGGGGCACCTACAATGAGCAGTTCTTC.

The chain has TRBV4-1 and TRBJ1-4; D uncertain. The CDR3 has 13 amino acids. V was shortened by 1 base and J by 8 bases, with 8 bases between the two germline ends. Germline V gene data show CDR1 as MGHRA and CDR2 as YSYEKL. CDR3 region: CASSQVLGEKLFF. The CDR3 region has the DNA TGCGCCAGCAGCCAAGTTTTAGGAGAAAAACTGTTTTTT.

The chain couples TRBV6-1 to TRBJ2-3; D uncertain. The CDR3 runs 13 residues. Germline assignment: CDR1 MNHNS and CDR2 SASEGT. Trimming took off 8 bases at V and 0 bases at J, with 9 bases between the two ends. CDR3: CASLPWSTDTQYF. DNA for the CDR3: TGTGCCAGCCTTCCCTGGAGCACAGATACGCAGTATTTT.

CDR3 region: CAWSPTRQGVSNQPQHF. CDR3 nucleotide sequence: TGTGCCTGGAGTCCAACCCGACAGGGAGTGAGCAATCAGCCCCAGCATTTT. The J gene is TRBJ1-5, the V gene TRBV30; 7 positions agree with TRBD1. This CDR3 has 17 residues. J was trimmed by 1 base and V by 2 bases; bases with no gene match: 11. Looked up from germline, CDR1 is GTSNPN and CDR2 is SVGIG (reference sequence).